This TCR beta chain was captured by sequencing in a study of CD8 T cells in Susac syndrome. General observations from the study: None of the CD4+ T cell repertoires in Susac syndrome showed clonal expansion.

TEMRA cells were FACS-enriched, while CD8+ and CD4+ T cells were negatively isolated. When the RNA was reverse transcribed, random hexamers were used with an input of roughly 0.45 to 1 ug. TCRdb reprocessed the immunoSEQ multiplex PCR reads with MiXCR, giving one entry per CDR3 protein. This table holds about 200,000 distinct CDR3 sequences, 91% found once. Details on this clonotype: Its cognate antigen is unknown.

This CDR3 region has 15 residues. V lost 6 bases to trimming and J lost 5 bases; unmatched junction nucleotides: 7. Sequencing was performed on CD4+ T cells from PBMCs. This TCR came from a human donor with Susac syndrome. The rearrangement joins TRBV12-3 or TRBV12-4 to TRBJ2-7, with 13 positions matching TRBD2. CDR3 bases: TGTGCCAGCAGCCAAACTAGCGGGAGGGTCGACGAGCAGTACTTC. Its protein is CASSQTSGRVDEQYF.